The 2 T cell receptor beta chains given below trace back to one sample, sequenced in a study of beta chain features in type 1 diabetes. General observations from the study: Significant though moderate, a shortening of TCRB CDR3s appeared in all four CD4+ subsets of Type 1 diabetes patients.

Their target antigens are unknown. The investigators reverse transcribed all of the isolated RNA, so they sequenced expressed TCRB transcripts. Method: immunoSEQ multiplex PCR; TCRdb's copy keeps in-frame clones and lacks some. The table lists under 400,000 clones, roughly 12% of them singletons. The sample comprised naive CD4+ T cells from blood. These receptors all come from a woman between 18 and 29 years old with type 1 diabetes.

The V call is TRBV15, the J call TRBJ2-5; D might be TRBD2 (6 bases). CDR3 length equals 16 residues. Looked up from germline, CDR1 is LNHNV and CDR2 is YYDKDF (reference sequence). V was trimmed by 1 base and J by 0 bases, leaving 12 bases between them. The CDR3, as DNA: TGTGCCACCAGCAGAGGCGGGGTGAGGGACCAAGAGACCCAGTACTTC. Protein: CATSRGGVRDQETQYF.

The chain recombines TRBV7-2 with TRBJ2-7; the match to TRBD2 covers 8 bases. The CDR3 loop spans 14 amino acids. Per the germline V gene, CDR1 is SGHTA and CDR2 is FQGNSA. The V gene end was trimmed by 3 bases and the J gene end by 3 bases; junction bases not matched to a gene: 4. The CDR3 is CASSFSGSRYEQYF. The DNA for the CDR3 is TGTGCCAGCAGCTTCAGCGGGAGCCGCTACGAGCAGTACTTC.